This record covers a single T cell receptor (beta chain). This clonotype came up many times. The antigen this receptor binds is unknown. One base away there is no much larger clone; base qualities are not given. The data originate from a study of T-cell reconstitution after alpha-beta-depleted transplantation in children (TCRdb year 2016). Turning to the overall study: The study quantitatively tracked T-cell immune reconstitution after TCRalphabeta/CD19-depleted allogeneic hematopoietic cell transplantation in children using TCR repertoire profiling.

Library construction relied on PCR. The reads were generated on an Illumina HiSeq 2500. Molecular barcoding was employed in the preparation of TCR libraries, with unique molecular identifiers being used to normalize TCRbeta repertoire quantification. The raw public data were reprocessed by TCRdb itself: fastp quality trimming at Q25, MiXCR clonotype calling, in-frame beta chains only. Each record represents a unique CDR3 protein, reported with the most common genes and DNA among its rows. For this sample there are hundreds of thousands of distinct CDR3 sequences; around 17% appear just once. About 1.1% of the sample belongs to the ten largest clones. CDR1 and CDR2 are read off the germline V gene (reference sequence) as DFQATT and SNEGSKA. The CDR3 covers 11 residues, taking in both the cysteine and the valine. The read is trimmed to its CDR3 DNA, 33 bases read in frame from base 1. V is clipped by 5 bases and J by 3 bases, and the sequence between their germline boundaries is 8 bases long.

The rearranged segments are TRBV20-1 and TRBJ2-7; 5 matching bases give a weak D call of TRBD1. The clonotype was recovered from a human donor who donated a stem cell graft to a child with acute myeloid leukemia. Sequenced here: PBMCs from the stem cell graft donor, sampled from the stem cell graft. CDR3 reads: CSAQQDYEQYV. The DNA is TGCAGTGCTCAACAGGACTACGAGCAGTACGTC.